Presented here are 23 T cell receptor beta chains from one specimen sequenced in a study of blood T cell repertoires in COVID-19. Profiling relied on immunoSEQ multiplex PCR, and the TCRdb table lists in-frame clones only, not all of them. The repertoire holds 400,000 to 450,000 clones, 90% seen once, with 0.6% to 0.7% in the top ten. Sequences were obtained from PBMCs or T cells enriched from blood (not recorded which). All receptors come from a man between 18 and 35 years old who had recovered from COVID-19.

The chain employs TRBV7-3 and TRBJ2-5; TRBD2 matches at 9 bases. The CDR3 has 18 residues. Germline trimming cut 3 bases from V and 5 bases from J; bases unmatched to any gene: 16. Germline values: CDR1 SGHTA, CDR2 FQGTGA. DNA for the CDR3: TGTGCCAGCAGCTTCGCGACTAGCGGAGAAGGGCCCGATGAGACCCAGTACTTC. Encoded protein: CASSFATSGEGPDETQYF.

This chain joins TRBV10-3 and TRBJ1-6; 9 bases map to TRBD1. The length of the CDR3 is 14 residues. The ends lost 5 bases at V and 9 bases at J; junction bases unmatched: 5. CDR1 is ENHRY and CDR2 is SYGVKD in the germline V gene. This CDR3 is CAISLGQGGSPLHF. CDR3 DNA sequence: TGTGCCATCAGTCTGGGACAGGGCGGTTCACCCCTCCACTTT.

V and J are TRBV28 and TRBJ2-7; D unclear. Germline values: CDR1 MDHEN, CDR2 SYDVKM. This CDR3 is 13 amino acids long. The germline V and J ends were trimmed by 5 bases and 2 bases, with 10 bases remaining between them. This CDR3 reads CASSPGSPYEQYF. CDR3 DNA sequence: TGTGCCAGCAGTCCTGGTAGCCCCTACGAGCAGTACTTC. Complete variable domain (other parts from reference TRBV28 and TRBJ2-7): DVKVTQSSRYLVKRTGEKVFLECVQDMDHENMFWYRQDPGLGLRLIYFSYDVKMKEKGDIPEGYSVSREKKERFSLILESASTNQTSMYLCASSPGSPYEQYFGPGTRLTVT.

This chain links TRBV2 with TRBJ1-6; 9 bases are shared with TRBD1. This CDR3 has 14 residues. V lost 7 bases, J lost 4 bases, and 2 bases stayed unmatched. Germline V lookup: CDR1 SNHLY, CDR2 FYNNEI. The CDR3 DNA reads TGTGCCAGCAAGGACAGGGGATATAATTCACCCCTCCACTTT. Its protein product is CASKDRGYNSPLHF.

This clone came up a few times. The chain is built from TRBV7-9 and TRBJ1-2; 7 bases fit TRBD1. Germline values: CDR1 SEHNR, CDR2 FQNEAQ (reference sequence). Losses at the gene ends were 5 bases for V and 2 bases for J; bases not matched to a gene: 5. The CDR3 runs to 14 residues. Here the CDR3 DNA reads TGTGCCAGCAGCCGACAGGGAACGAACTATGGCTACACCTTC. Its protein product is CASSRQGTNYGYTF. Full variable domain (rest looked up from reference TRBV7-9 and TRBJ1-2): DTGVSQNPRHKITKRGQNVTFRCDPISEHNRLYWYRQTLGQGPEFLTYFQNEAQLEKSRLLSDRFSAERPKGSFSTLEIQRTEQGDSAMYLCASSRQGTNYGYTFGSGTRLTVV.

The V and J genes are TRBV6-5 and TRBJ1-6, with D uncertain. Between the trimmed V and J ends, which lost 8 bases and 8 bases, there was a span of 7 bases. CDR1 and CDR2 from the germline V gene are MNHEY and SVGAGI. This CDR3 region has 11 residues. The CDR3 bases are TGTGCCAGCGGAGCCGATTCACCCCTCCACTTT. It encodes CASGADSPLHF.

The table lists this clone with a few counts. The V gene is TRBV18, the J gene TRBJ1-2; TRBD1 aligns across 8 bases. CDR3 size: 15 residues. Trimming removed 2 bases from V and 4 bases from J; junction bases left unmatched: 6. Germline CDR1 KGHSH, CDR2 LQKENI. The CDR3 DNA is TGTGCCAGCTCACCATCCGGACAGGGTATCTATGGCTACACCTTC. Translating gives CASSPSGQGIYGYTF.

The chain joins TRBV5-5 to TRBJ1-6, with 7 bases identical to TRBD1. This CDR3 is 14 amino acids long. After removal of 3 bases from V and 5 bases from J, the junction contained 2 bases not matched to a gene. The germline V gene has CDR1 SGHKS and CDR2 YYEKEE (reference sequence). CDR3 in DNA: TGTGCCAGCAGCTGGGGGACAGATAATTCACCCCTCCACTTT. Amino acids: CASSWGTDNSPLHF.

The chain employs TRBV27 and TRBJ2-3; 8 nucleotides match TRBD2. CDR1 and CDR2 (germline): MNHEY, SMNVEV (reference sequence). This CDR3 has 13 amino acids. The ends lost 6 bases at V and 6 bases at J; junction bases unmatched: 5. The CDR3 loop is CASSRGGWDTQYF. The DNA of the CDR3 is TGTGCCAGCAGCCGGGGGGGGTGGGATACGCAGTATTTT.

This clone was found once. The chain joins TRBV9 to TRBJ1-1, with 10 bases fitting TRBD1. The ends lost 0 bases at V and 5 bases at J; junction bases unmatched: 4. The CDR3 loop spans 15 amino acids. CDR1 SGDLS and CDR2 YYNGEE come from the germline V gene. In DNA, the CDR3 is TGTGCCAGCAGCGTAGAGGGGACAGGGGCAACTGAAGCTTTCTTT. Its protein product is CASSVEGTGATEAFF.

The chain carries TRBV6-5 and TRBJ1-3; 8 bases are shared with TRBD1. Trimming took 10 bases from V and 3 from J; bases not matched to a gene: 11. Germline CDR1 is MNHEY and CDR2 is SVGAGI. CDR3 size: 15 residues. CDR3 DNA: TGTGCCACCGACCCGGGGACAGGCTATGGAAACACCATATATTTT. Protein: CATDPGTGYGNTIYF.

The chain joins TRBV24-1 to TRBJ2-2; 8 positions match TRBD2. Germline lookup yields CDR1 KGHDR and CDR2 SFDVKD. This CDR3 contains 16 residues. V trimming: 1 base; J trimming: 3 bases; junction bases outside the gene matches: 3. The DNA for the CDR3 is TGTGCCACCAGTGATTTCTCGGGAGGGGACACCGGGGAGCTGTTTTTT. Its protein is CATSDFSGGDTGELFF.

This clone was observed once. The rearrangement joins TRBV3-1 (or the pseudogene TRBV3-2) to TRBJ1-2; a possible D gene is TRBD1 (5 bases). CDR3 length: 11 amino acids. Germline V lookup: CDR1 LGHDT, CDR2 YNNKEL (reference sequence). V gave up 7 bases and J gave up 2 bases, with 5 bases separating them. The CDR3 loop reads CASTGNYGYTF. In DNA form, the CDR3 reads TGTGCCAGCACAGGGAACTATGGCTACACCTTC.

The chain is built from TRBV28 and TRBJ1-5, with a possible D match to TRBD1 (6 bases). There are 13 residues in the CDR3. Per the germline V gene, CDR1 is MDHEN and CDR2 is SYDVKM. Between the trimmed V and J ends, which lost 4 bases and 5 bases, there was a span of 9 bases. The CDR3 DNA reads as TGTGCCAGCAGTTCTCCAGGGGATCAGCCCCAGCATTTT. The encoded protein is CASSSPGDQPQHF.

The rearrangement joins TRBV2 to TRBJ2-5; D call uncertain. Trimming removed 7 bases at V and 2 bases at J, with 17 bases between. The CDR3 has 15 residues. Germline assignment: CDR1 SNHLY and CDR2 FYNNEI. The CDR3 DNA sequence: TGTGCCAGCACCCCCCCCGAGGCGGTTCAAGAGACCCAGTACTTC. It encodes CASTPPEAVQETQYF.

The gene calls are TRBV3-1 (or the pseudogene TRBV3-2) and TRBJ1-2; possibly TRBD1 for D (5 bases). The CDR3 sequence is 16 residues long. The germline V gene encodes CDR1 LGHDT and CDR2 YNNKEL (reference sequence). The ends were cut back, 1 base at V and 4 bases at J, with 16 bases in the middle. CDR3 amino acids: CASSQGLGRGLYGYTF. CDR3 sequence (DNA): TGTGCCAGCAGCCAAGGCCTCGGAAGGGGCCTCTATGGCTACACCTTC.

The chain has TRBV6-4 and TRBJ2-3; D is unclear. V lost 4 bases and J 6 bases, leaving 11 bases between the germline ends. The germline V gene has CDR1 MRHNA and CDR2 SNTAGT. CDR3 length: 13 amino acids. The CDR3 DNA reads as TGTGCCAGCAGTGGCACGGAGAGGGATACGCAGTATTTT. This sequence encodes CASSGTERDTQYF.

The gene calls are TRBV2 and TRBJ1-5; 9 bases line up with TRBD1. CDR1 is SNHLY, CDR2 FYNNEI, per germline. The CDR3 contains 16 residues. Trimming took 5 bases from V and 4 from J; bases not matched to a gene: 9. DNA of the CDR3: TGTGCCAGCAGTCTGGGGGACAGGGCCCGGAATCAGCCCCAGCATTTT. Its translation: CASSLGDRARNQPQHF.

The chain carries TRBV28 and TRBJ2-3, with 8 nucleotides matching TRBD2. V lost 1 base to trimming and J lost 11 bases; unmatched junction nucleotides: 5. CDR3 size: 13 residues. Germline-derived CDR1 and CDR2 are MDHEN and SYDVKM. CDR3 loop: CASSLSGLAGQYF. As DNA, the CDR3 is TGTGCCAGCAGTTTATCGGGGCTAGCGGGGCAGTATTTT.

This clone was recorded at least ten times. The J gene is TRBJ1-4, the V gene TRBV28; TRBD1 agrees at 7 bases. The CDR3 loop spans 12 amino acids. The germline V gene has CDR1 MDHEN and CDR2 SYDVKM. The V gene end was trimmed by 5 bases and the J gene end by 15 bases; junction bases not matched to a gene: 9. CDR3 DNA: TGTGCCAGCAGTCCCCTCGGGACAGTCATGTTTTTT. Encoded protein: CASSPLGTVMFF. The full variable domain, rest sourced from reference TRBV28 and TRBJ1-4, is DVKVTQSSRYLVKRTGEKVFLECVQDMDHENMFWYRQDPGLGLRLIYFSYDVKMKEKGDIPEGYSVSREKKERFSLILESASTNQTSMYLCASSPLGTVMFFGSGTQLSVL.

In its sample, this clone was seen once. This chain connects TRBV27 to TRBJ1-2, with D perhaps matching TRBD1 (6 bases). Germline V CDR1 and CDR2: MNHEY, SMNVEV (reference sequence). The V end was cut by 5 bases, the J end by 2 bases, with 15 bases between. CDR3 size: 15 residues. CDR3 bases: TGTGCCAGCAGTCCTCCGGGGGGCACCAACTATGGCTACACCTTC. This translates into CASSPPGGTNYGYTF.

J is TRBJ2-7 and V is TRBV28; TRBD2 agrees at 8 bases. From germline, CDR1 is MDHEN and CDR2 SYDVKM. This CDR3 has 14 residues. V lost 7 bases and J lost 2; bases outside the gene matches: 7. CDR3 sequence: CASTSGRGPYEQYF. The CDR3 coding sequence is TGTGCCAGCACGAGCGGGAGAGGCCCCTACGAGCAGTACTTC.

The chain carries TRBV28 and TRBJ2-7; the D gene is possibly TRBD2 (5 bases). V lost 5 bases to trimming and J lost 1 base, with 12 bases between them. Germline V lookup: CDR1 MDHEN, CDR2 SYDVKM. The CDR3 covers 14 residues. The CDR3: CASSPDSASYEQYF. As DNA, the CDR3 is TGTGCCAGCAGTCCCGATAGCGCGTCCTACGAGCAGTACTTC.